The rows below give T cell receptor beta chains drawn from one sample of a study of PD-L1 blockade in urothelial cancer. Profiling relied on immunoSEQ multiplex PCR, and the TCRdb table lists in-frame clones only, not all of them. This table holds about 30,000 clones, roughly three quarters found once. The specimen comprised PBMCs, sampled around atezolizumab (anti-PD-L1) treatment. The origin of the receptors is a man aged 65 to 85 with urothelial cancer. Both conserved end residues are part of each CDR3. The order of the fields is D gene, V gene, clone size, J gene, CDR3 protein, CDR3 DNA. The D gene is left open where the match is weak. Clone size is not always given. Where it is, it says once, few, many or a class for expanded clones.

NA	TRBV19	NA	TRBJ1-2	CASSTRGTWGYTF	TGTGCCAGTAGTACCAGGGGAACGTGGGGCTACACCTTC
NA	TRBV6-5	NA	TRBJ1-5	CASSYEWSQPQHF	TGTGCCAGCAGCTACGAGTGGAGCCAGCCCCAGCATTTT
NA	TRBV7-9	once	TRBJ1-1	CASSFGGNTEAFF	TGTGCCAGCAGCTTCGGGGGGAATACTGAAGCTTTCTTT
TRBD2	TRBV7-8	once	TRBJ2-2	CASSSGTSGRNTGELFF	TGTGCCAGCAGTTCCGGGACTAGCGGGAGGAACACCGGGGAGCTGTTTTTT
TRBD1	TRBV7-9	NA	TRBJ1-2	CASSSWTGEDYGYTF	TGTGCCAGCAGCTCGTGGACAGGGGAGGACTATGGCTACACCTTC
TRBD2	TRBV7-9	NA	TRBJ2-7	CASSLWWREGVEQYF	TGTGCCAGCAGCTTATGGTGGCGGGAGGGAGTCGAGCAGTACTTC
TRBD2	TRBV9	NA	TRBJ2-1	CASSGGTSGRALHEQFF	TGTGCCAGCAGCGGAGGGACTAGCGGGAGGGCCTTGCATGAGCAGTTCTTC
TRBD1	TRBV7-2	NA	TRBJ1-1	CASSLDGRGPTEAFF	TGTGCCAGCAGCTTAGATGGCAGGGGGCCCACTGAAGCTTTCTTT
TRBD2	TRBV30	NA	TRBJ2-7	CAWSGHSGRTAEQYF	TGTGCCTGGAGCGGCCACAGCGGGAGAACCGCCGAGCAGTACTTC
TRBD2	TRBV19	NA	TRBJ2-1	CASSILAGGEDEQFF	TGTGCCAGTAGTATTCTAGCGGGAGGGGAGGATGAGCAGTTCTTC
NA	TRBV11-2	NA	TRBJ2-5	CASSLNLVVGETQYF	TGTGCCAGCAGCCTAAACCTGGTGGTCGGAGAGACCCAGTACTTC
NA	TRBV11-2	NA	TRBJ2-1	CASSPGSGKGNEQFF	TGTGCCAGCAGCCCCGGGAGCGGAAAAGGGAATGAGCAGTTCTTC
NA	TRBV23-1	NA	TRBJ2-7	CASSQPDGPSGGSYEQYF	TGCGCCAGCAGTCAGCCCGATGGGCCGTCAGGGGGGTCATACGAGCAGTACTTC
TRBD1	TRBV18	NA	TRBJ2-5	CASSPPSWTGETQYF	TGTGCCAGCTCACCACCATCTTGGACAGGAGAGACCCAGTACTTC
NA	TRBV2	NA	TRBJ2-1	CASSVENRIWIF	TGTGCCAGCAGTGTGGAGAATAGAATTTGGATCTTC
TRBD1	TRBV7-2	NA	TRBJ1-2	CASSFNRGDYGYTF	TGTGCCAGCAGTTTTAACAGGGGGGACTATGGCTACACCTTC
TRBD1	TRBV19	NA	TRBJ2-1	CASQPRDRVGYEQFF	TGTGCCAGCCAACCCCGGGACAGGGTGGGCTATGAGCAGTTCTTC
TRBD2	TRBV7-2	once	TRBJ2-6	CASSRGGSGANVLTF	TGTGCCAGCAGTCGGGGGGGGTCTGGGGCCAACGTCCTGACTTTC
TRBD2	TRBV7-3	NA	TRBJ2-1	CASSLDAGGLFF	TGTGCCAGCAGCTTAGACGCGGGGGGGTTGTTCTTC
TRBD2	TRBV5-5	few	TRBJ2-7	CASSLGTSGAYSYEQYF	TGTGCCAGCAGCTTGGGGACTAGCGGGGCGTATTCCTACGAGCAGTACTTC
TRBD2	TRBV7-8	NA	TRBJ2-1	CASSGTSGGPSSYNEQFF	TGTGCCAGCAGCGGGACTAGCGGGGGGCCCAGCTCCTACAATGAGCAGTTCTTC
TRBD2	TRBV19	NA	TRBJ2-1	CAASPLAGDNEQFF	TGTGCCGCCTCCCCCCTAGCGGGGGATAATGAGCAGTTCTTC
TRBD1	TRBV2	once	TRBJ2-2	CASQGTANTGELFF	TGTGCCAGTCAGGGGACAGCGAACACCGGGGAGCTGTTTTTT
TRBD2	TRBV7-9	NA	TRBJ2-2	CASSLGLAGTGELFF	TGTGCCAGCAGCTTAGGACTAGCGGGAACCGGGGAGCTGTTTTTT
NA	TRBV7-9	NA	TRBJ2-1	CASSTYRGKGYNEQFF	TGTGCCAGCAGCACTTATCGGGGGAAAGGCTACAATGAGCAGTTCTTC
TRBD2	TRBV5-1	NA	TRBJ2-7	CASSRGLAGGPTGHEQYF	TGCGCCAGCAGCAGGGGACTAGCGGGGGGGCCGACTGGGCACGAGCAGTACTTC
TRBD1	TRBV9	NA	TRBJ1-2	CASSGHPDRAGYTF	TGTGCCAGCAGCGGACATCCCGACAGGGCTGGCTACACCTTC
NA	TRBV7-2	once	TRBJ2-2	CASSSSRVGAGELFF	TGTGCCAGCAGCTCGAGTCGGGTAGGGGCCGGGGAGCTGTTTTTT